The rows below give T cell receptor beta chains drawn from one sample of a study of T-cell memory formation after mild COVID-19. MiXCR, run by TCRdb on the 5' RACE reads, gives a single entry per CDR3 protein. The sample lists 400,000 to 500,000 distinct CDR3 sequences; roughly 24% were seen once. The sample taken for sequencing was PBMCs or a T cell subset sorted from them (not recorded which). These receptors all come from an adult woman who had mild COVID-19 (a few samples of this study predate the infection). Cell type and time point are not known. The CDR3 runs from the conserved cysteine through the conserved F or W. D genes are given only for firm matches. Size is omitted from some rows. Given values are once, few, many or a class for expanded clones.

d_gene: -; j_gene: TRBJ2-5; abundance: -; v_gene: TRBV12-3/TRBV12-4; CDR3aa: CASRGSGEETQYF; CDR3nt: TGTGCCAGCAGGGGATCGGGGGAAGAGACCCAGTACTTC
d_gene: TRBD2; j_gene: TRBJ2-1; abundance: -; v_gene: TRBV6-5; CDR3aa: CASSPASGNNEQFF; CDR3nt: TGTGCCAGCAGTCCGGCTAGCGGTAACAATGAGCAGTTCTTC
d_gene: TRBD2; j_gene: TRBJ2-3; abundance: -; v_gene: TRBV7-2; CDR3aa: CAMGTSGTDTQYF; CDR3nt: TGTGCCATGGGGACTAGCGGCACAGATACGCAGTATTTT
d_gene: TRBD1; j_gene: TRBJ1-6; abundance: few; v_gene: TRBV6-1; CDR3aa: CASSKDRGSPLHF; CDR3nt: TGTGCCAGCAGTAAGGACAGGGGGTCACCCCTCCACTTT
d_gene: -; j_gene: TRBJ2-5; abundance: -; v_gene: TRBV18; CDR3aa: CASSKIMSQETQYF; CDR3nt: TGTGCCAGCTCAAAAATTATGTCCCAAGAGACCCAGTACTTC
d_gene: -; j_gene: TRBJ2-3; abundance: -; v_gene: TRBV24-1; CDR3aa: CATSDLMYGTDTQYF; CDR3nt: TGTGCCACCAGTGATTTGATGTACGGGACAGATACGCAGTATTTT
d_gene: -; j_gene: TRBJ1-1; abundance: few; v_gene: TRBV29-1; CDR3aa: CSVETENTEAFF; CDR3nt: TGCAGCGTTGAGACTGAGAACACTGAAGCTTTCTTT
d_gene: TRBD1; j_gene: TRBJ1-5; abundance: -; v_gene: TRBV19; CDR3aa: CASSLVRDRGNQPQHF; CDR3nt: TGTGCCAGTAGTCTCGTCCGGGACAGGGGTAATCAGCCCCAGCATTTT
d_gene: -; j_gene: TRBJ2-2; abundance: -; v_gene: TRBV27; CDR3aa: CASSYTTGELFF; CDR3nt: TGTGCCAGCAGTTACACGACCGGGGAGCTGTTTTTT
d_gene: -; j_gene: TRBJ1-1; abundance: -; v_gene: TRBV12-3/TRBV12-4; CDR3aa: CASSFGSPAEAFF; CDR3nt: TGTGCCAGCAGTTTCGGATCCCCTGCTGAAGCTTTCTTT
d_gene: -; j_gene: TRBJ1-1; abundance: -; v_gene: TRBV20-1; CDR3aa: CSARSRRLNTEAFF; CDR3nt: TGCAGTGCTAGATCACGGCGATTGAACACTGAAGCTTTCTTT
d_gene: -; j_gene: TRBJ1-4; abundance: -; v_gene: TRBV19; CDR3aa: CASSIVGAANEKLFF; CDR3nt: TGTGCCAGTAGTATTGTGGGGGCCGCAAATGAAAAACTGTTTTTT
d_gene: TRBD2; j_gene: TRBJ2-7; abundance: -; v_gene: TRBV9; CDR3aa: CASSVAPGTSGGLQYF; CDR3nt: TGTGCCAGCAGCGTAGCGCCGGGGACTAGCGGAGGGCTCCAGTACTTC
d_gene: TRBD2; j_gene: TRBJ2-5; abundance: -; v_gene: TRBV4-3; CDR3aa: CASSPSGGTETQYF; CDR3nt: TGCGCCAGCAGCCCGAGCGGGGGAACTGAGACCCAGTACTTC
d_gene: -; j_gene: TRBJ1-2; abundance: -; v_gene: TRBV29-1; CDR3aa: CSVQKDSNGYTF; CDR3nt: TGCAGCGTCCAAAAGGACAGCAATGGCTACACCTTC
d_gene: -; j_gene: TRBJ2-7; abundance: -; v_gene: TRBV20-1; CDR3aa: CSARTLLSEQYF; CDR3nt: TGCAGTGCTAGGACCCTCTTGAGCGAGCAGTACTTC
d_gene: -; j_gene: TRBJ1-5; abundance: -; v_gene: TRBV15; CDR3aa: CATKGGASNQPQHF; CDR3nt: TGTGCCACCAAAGGAGGGGCGAGCAATCAGCCCCAGCATTTT
d_gene: -; j_gene: TRBJ1-1; abundance: few; v_gene: TRBV5-1; CDR3aa: CASSAREFGTEAFF; CDR3nt: TGCGCCAGCAGCGCCAGGGAATTTGGCACTGAAGCTTTCTTT
d_gene: TRBD1; j_gene: TRBJ1-4; abundance: few; v_gene: TRBV7-9; CDR3aa: CASSLQGAQGEKLFF; CDR3nt: TGTGCCAGCAGCTTACAGGGGGCGCAGGGTGAAAAACTGTTTTTT
d_gene: TRBD1; j_gene: TRBJ2-2; abundance: few; v_gene: TRBV6-5; CDR3aa: CASNRGQYTGELFF; CDR3nt: TGTGCCAGCAACAGGGGGCAATACACCGGGGAGCTGTTTTTT
d_gene: -; j_gene: TRBJ2-2; abundance: -; v_gene: TRBV12-3/TRBV12-4; CDR3aa: CASSLAAPVGGPNTGELFF; CDR3nt: TGTGCCAGCAGTTTAGCGGCTCCTGTCGGGGGCCCGAACACCGGGGAGCTGTTTTTT
d_gene: TRBD2; j_gene: TRBJ2-5; abundance: -; v_gene: TRBV29-1; CDR3aa: CSVKAAGGPRTQYF; CDR3nt: TGCAGCGTTAAGGCGGCGGGAGGGCCGAGGACCCAGTACTTC
d_gene: -; j_gene: TRBJ2-1; abundance: many; v_gene: TRBV7-2; CDR3aa: CASSLVLSSYNEQFF; CDR3nt: TGTGCCAGCAGCTTAGTACTCAGCTCCTACAATGAGCAGTTCTTC
d_gene: TRBD1; j_gene: TRBJ1-1; abundance: few; v_gene: TRBV12-3/TRBV12-4; CDR3aa: CASSYRGTNTEAFF; CDR3nt: TGTGCCAGCAGTTACAGGGGTACGAACACTGAAGCTTTCTTT
d_gene: TRBD1; j_gene: TRBJ2-5; abundance: -; v_gene: TRBV6-2/TRBV6-3; CDR3aa: CASVEGARETQYF; CDR3nt: TGTGCCAGCGTAGAGGGGGCGAGAGAGACCCAGTACTTC
d_gene: -; j_gene: TRBJ1-2; abundance: few; v_gene: TRBV24-1; CDR3aa: CATSDLADGGYTF; CDR3nt: TGTGCCACCAGTGATTTGGCCGACGGGGGCTACACCTTC
d_gene: -; j_gene: TRBJ2-7; abundance: few; v_gene: TRBV3-1; CDR3aa: CASSQGSGSYEQYF; CDR3nt: TGTGCCAGCAGCCAAGGCTCGGGGTCCTACGAGCAGTACTTC
d_gene: -; j_gene: TRBJ2-1; abundance: few; v_gene: TRBV19; CDR3aa: CASSIDPETGSYNEQFF; CDR3nt: TGTGCCAGTAGTATAGATCCGGAGACAGGCTCCTACAATGAGCAGTTCTTC
d_gene: -; j_gene: TRBJ2-5; abundance: -; v_gene: TRBV7-9; CDR3aa: CAWGSETQYF; CDR3nt: TGTGCCTGGGGGTCGGAGACCCAGTACTTC
d_gene: -; j_gene: TRBJ2-2; abundance: few; v_gene: TRBV5-1; CDR3aa: CASSWAGADTGELFF; CDR3nt: TGCGCCAGCAGCTGGGCCGGAGCCGACACCGGGGAGCTGTTTTTT
d_gene: -; j_gene: TRBJ2-7; abundance: -; v_gene: TRBV20-1; CDR3aa: CSARDRGREEQYF; CDR3nt: TGCAGTGCTAGAGATCGGGGTAGGGAAGAGCAGTACTTC
d_gene: TRBD1; j_gene: TRBJ2-7; abundance: -; v_gene: TRBV4-3; CDR3aa: CASSQWTGDSYEQYF; CDR3nt: TGCGCCAGCAGCCAGTGGACAGGGGATTCCTACGAGCAGTACTTC
d_gene: -; j_gene: TRBJ2-4; abundance: -; v_gene: TRBV7-9; CDR3aa: CASSTLGGRSDIQYF; CDR3nt: TGTGCCAGCAGCACCCTGGGGGGGCGGAGTGACATTCAGTACTTC
d_gene: TRBD2; j_gene: TRBJ2-5; abundance: -; v_gene: TRBV9; CDR3aa: CASSVAAGGPETQYF; CDR3nt: TGTGCCAGCAGCGTAGCTGCGGGAGGGCCAGAGACCCAGTACTTC
d_gene: -; j_gene: TRBJ2-2; abundance: few; v_gene: TRBV5-5; CDR3aa: CATAANTGELFF; CDR3nt: TGTGCCACGGCGGCGAACACCGGGGAGCTGTTTTTT
d_gene: TRBD1; j_gene: TRBJ1-4; abundance: few; v_gene: TRBV12-3/TRBV12-4; CDR3aa: CASSPTGTATNEKLFF; CDR3nt: TGTGCCAGCAGTCCGACCGGGACAGCTACTAATGAAAAACTGTTTTTT
d_gene: TRBD1; j_gene: TRBJ1-4; abundance: -; v_gene: TRBV5-1; CDR3aa: CASSPGTAFNEKLFF; CDR3nt: TGCGCCAGCAGCCCCGGGACAGCTTTTAATGAAAAACTGTTTTTT
d_gene: TRBD2; j_gene: TRBJ2-1; abundance: -; v_gene: TRBV12-3/TRBV12-4; CDR3aa: CATGTSPYNEQFF; CDR3nt: TGTGCCACCGGGACTAGTCCCTACAATGAGCAGTTCTTC
d_gene: -; j_gene: TRBJ1-1; abundance: -; v_gene: TRBV27; CDR3aa: CASIRTDRRLNTEAFF; CDR3nt: TGTGCCAGCATTAGGACAGACAGAAGATTGAACACTGAAGCTTTCTTT
d_gene: TRBD1; j_gene: TRBJ2-7; abundance: -; v_gene: TRBV27; CDR3aa: CASSSQGRQYF; CDR3nt: TGTGCCAGCAGTTCACAGGGGCGGCAGTACTTC
d_gene: -; j_gene: TRBJ2-7; abundance: few; v_gene: TRBV20-1; CDR3aa: CSAIPGAQSSYEQYF; CDR3nt: TGCAGTGCGATACCCGGCGCCCAGAGCTCCTACGAGCAGTACTTC
d_gene: -; j_gene: TRBJ2-3; abundance: few; v_gene: TRBV7-9; CDR3aa: CASSPLGGLTDTQYF; CDR3nt: TGTGCCAGCAGCCCCTTGGGGGGACTCACAGATACGCAGTATTTT
d_gene: -; j_gene: TRBJ2-6; abundance: -; v_gene: TRBV9; CDR3aa: CASSVEPFSGANVLTF; CDR3nt: TGTGCCAGCAGCGTAGAGCCGTTCTCTGGGGCCAACGTCCTGACTTTC
d_gene: TRBD2; j_gene: TRBJ2-6; abundance: few; v_gene: TRBV6-6; CDR3aa: CASSFGGDPYSGANVLTF; CDR3nt: TGTGCCAGCAGTTTCGGGGGGGATCCCTATTCTGGGGCCAACGTCCTGACTTTC
d_gene: TRBD2; j_gene: TRBJ2-7; abundance: few; v_gene: TRBV3-1; CDR3aa: CASSPRFAGGLSSYEQYF; CDR3nt: TGTGCCAGCAGCCCCCGCTTCGCGGGGGGCTTGAGCTCCTACGAGCAGTACTTC